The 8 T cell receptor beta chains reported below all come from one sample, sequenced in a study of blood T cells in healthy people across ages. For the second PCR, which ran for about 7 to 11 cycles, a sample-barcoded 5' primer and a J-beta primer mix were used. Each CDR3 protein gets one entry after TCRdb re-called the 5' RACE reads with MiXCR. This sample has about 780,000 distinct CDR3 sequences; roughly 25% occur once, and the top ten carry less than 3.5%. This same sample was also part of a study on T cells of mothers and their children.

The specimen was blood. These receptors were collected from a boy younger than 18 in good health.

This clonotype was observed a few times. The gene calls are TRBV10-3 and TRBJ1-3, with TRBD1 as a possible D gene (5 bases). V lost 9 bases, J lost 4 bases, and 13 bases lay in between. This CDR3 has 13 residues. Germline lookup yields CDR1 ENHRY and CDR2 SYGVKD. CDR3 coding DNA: TGTGCCATGACTCCAAGGACAGGAAACACCATATATTTT. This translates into CAMTPRTGNTIYF.

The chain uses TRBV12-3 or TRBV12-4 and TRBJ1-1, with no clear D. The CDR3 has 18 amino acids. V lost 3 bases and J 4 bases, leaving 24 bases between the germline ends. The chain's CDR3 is CASSFRPWTTRWVTEAFF. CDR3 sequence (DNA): TGTGCCAGCAGTTTCCGTCCGTGGACGACCCGGTGGGTCACTGAAGCTTTCTTT.

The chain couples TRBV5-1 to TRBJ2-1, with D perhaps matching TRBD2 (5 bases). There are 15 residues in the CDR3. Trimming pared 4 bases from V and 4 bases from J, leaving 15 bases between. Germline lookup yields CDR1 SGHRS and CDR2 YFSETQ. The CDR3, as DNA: TGCGCCAGCAGCCCCACGCCCGGGGTATACAATGAGCAGTTCTTC. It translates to CASSPTPGVYNEQFF.

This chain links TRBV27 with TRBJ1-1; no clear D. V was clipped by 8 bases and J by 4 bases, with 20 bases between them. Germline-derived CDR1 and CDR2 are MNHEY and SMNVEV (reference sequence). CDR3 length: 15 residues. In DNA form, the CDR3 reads TGTGCCAGCGGTCCTCAACAGTTGCTCCCCACTGAAGCTTTCTTT. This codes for CASGPQQLLPTEAFF.

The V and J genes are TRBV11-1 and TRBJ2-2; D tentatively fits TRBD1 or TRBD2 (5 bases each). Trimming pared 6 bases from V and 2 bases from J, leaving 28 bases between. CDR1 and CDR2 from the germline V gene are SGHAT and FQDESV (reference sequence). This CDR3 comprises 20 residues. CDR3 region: CASRPSRWDLTEPNTGELFF. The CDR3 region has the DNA TGTGCCAGCAGACCTAGTCGGTGGGACCTTACCGAACCTAACACCGGGGAGCTGTTTTTT. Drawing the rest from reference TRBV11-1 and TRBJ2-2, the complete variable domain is EAEVAQSPRYKITEKSQAVAFWCDPISGHATLYWYRQILGQGPELLVQFQDESVVDDSQLPKDRFSAERLKGVDSTLKIQPAELGDSAMYLCASRPSRWDLTEPNTGELFFGEGSRLTVL.

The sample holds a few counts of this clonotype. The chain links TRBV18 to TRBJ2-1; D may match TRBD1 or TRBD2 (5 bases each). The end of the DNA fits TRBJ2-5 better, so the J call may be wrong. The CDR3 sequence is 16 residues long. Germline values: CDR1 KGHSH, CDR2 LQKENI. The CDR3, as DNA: TGTGCCAGCTCGATGGGACCCTCCCCCGGCTATGGCACCCAGTACTTC. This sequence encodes CASSMGPSPGYGTQYF.

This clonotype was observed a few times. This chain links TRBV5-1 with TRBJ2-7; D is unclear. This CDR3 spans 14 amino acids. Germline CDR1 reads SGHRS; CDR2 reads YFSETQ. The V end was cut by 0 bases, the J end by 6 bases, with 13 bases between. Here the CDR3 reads CASSLDYYPGEQYF. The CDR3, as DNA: TGCGCCAGCAGCTTGGATTACTATCCGGGCGAGCAGTACTTC.

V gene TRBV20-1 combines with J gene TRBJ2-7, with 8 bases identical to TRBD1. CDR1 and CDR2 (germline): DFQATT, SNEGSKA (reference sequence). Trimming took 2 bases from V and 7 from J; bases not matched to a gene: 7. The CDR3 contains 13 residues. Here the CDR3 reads CSARLTGVGEQYF. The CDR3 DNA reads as TGCAGTGCTAGACTGACAGGGGTGGGGGAGCAGTACTTC.